The 31 T cell receptor beta chains reported below all come from one sample, sequenced in a study of breast tumors, draining lymph nodes, adjacent tissues. Breast cancer patients provided tissue from their axillary draining lymph nodes. TCRdb reanalysed the multiplex PCR reads using MiXCR and keeps one entry per CDR3 protein. The sample holds about 110,000 distinct CDR3 sequences; roughly 29% are singletons and the top ten take approximately 6%. Sequencing was performed on axillary lymph node tissue. The receptors shown here come from a female donor with breast cancer. Some clones in this sample may be carry-over from other donors' samples.

This clonotype was counted only a few times. The chain employs TRBV5-4 and TRBJ2-7, with D unclear. This CDR3 is built from 15 residues. V shed 3 bases and J shed 7 bases, with 20 bases lying between them. Germline V CDR1 and CDR2: SGHNT, YYREEE (reference sequence). The CDR3 here is CASSSPRAGLGEQYF. The DNA for the CDR3 is TGTGCCAGCAGCTCCCCAAGGGCCGGCCTTGGGGAGCAGTACTTC.

About this clonotype itself: The junction departs from the called germline gene at one end, perhaps through a read error. The chain joins TRBV6-1 to TRBJ1-3, with D uncertain. Germline-derived CDR1 and CDR2 are MNHNS and SASEGT. The length of the CDR3 is 17 residues. CDR3 residues: CASSERLNRYSGNAIYF. For the CDR3, the DNA is TGTGCCAGCAGTGAACGGCTCAACAGATACTCTGGAAACGCCATATATTTT.

This clonotype was detected ten times or more. V is TRBV28 and J is TRBJ2-7; 8 bases match TRBD2. Germline lookup yields CDR1 MDHEN and CDR2 SYDVKM. The J segment lost 6 bases and the V segment lost 7 bases, leaving 8 bases of the junction unmatched. The CDR3 consists of 13 residues. The CDR3 region has the DNA TGTGCCAGCACCTTCCGGGGGGGTCCCGAGCAGTACTTC. Its protein is CASTFRGGPEQYF. The full variable domain, in which reference TRBV28 and TRBJ2-7 provide the parts outside the CDR3, is DVKVTQSSRYLVKRTGEKVFLECVQDMDHENMFWYRQDPGLGLRLIYFSYDVKMKEKGDIPEGYSVSREKKERFSLILESASTNQTSMYLCASTFRGGPEQYFGPGTRLTVT.

On this clonotype: At one of its ends the junction is not consistent with the germline gene, which may arise from a read error. CDR3 loop: CACSRRERSGWNTEAFF. The CDR3 DNA reads TGTGCCTGCAGCCGACGGGAGCGGTCAGGGTGGAACACTGAAGCTTTCTTT. The chain uses TRBV11-2 and TRBJ1-1; tentative D call: TRBD1 (5 bases). Germline V lookup: CDR1 SGHAT, CDR2 FQNNGV. The CDR3 consists of 17 residues.

The CDR3 nucleotides are TGCGCCAGCAGCCAGACTAGCGGTATCTACAATGAGCAGTTCTTC. Protein sequence: CASSQTSGIYNEQFF. The rearrangement joins TRBV5-1 to TRBJ2-1, with 9 nucleotides matching TRBD2. Per germline, CDR1 SGHRS and CDR2 YFSETQ. The CDR3 consists of 15 residues. V was pared by 4 bases and J by 3 bases, with 5 bases of the junction left unmatched.

This clonotype was counted many times. V is TRBV10-2 and J is TRBJ2-2; 7 bases are shared with TRBD2. The CDR3 length is 14 residues. Germline trimming cut 8 bases from V and 0 bases from J; bases unmatched to any gene: 3. Germline V CDR1 and CDR2: WSHSY, SAAADI. Here the CDR3 DNA reads TGCGCCAGCCGGGGACTACCGAACACCGGGGAGCTGTTTTTT. It specifies CASRGLPNTGELFF.

The chain links TRBV28 to TRBJ2-3, with TRBD1 matching 8 bases. The CDR3 runs 14 residues. The J segment lost 4 bases and the V segment lost 6 bases, leaving 6 bases of the junction unmatched. CDR1 and CDR2 (germline): MDHEN, SYDVKM. Here the CDR3 reads CASSPTGAPDTQYF. DNA of the CDR3: TGTGCCAGCAGCCCGACAGGGGCCCCAGATACGCAGTATTTT.

This clonotype came up many times. This chain links TRBV7-3 with TRBJ2-5; D is perhaps TRBD1 (6 bases). Germline-derived CDR1 and CDR2 are SGHTA and FQGTGA. There are 14 residues in the CDR3. V was cut by 1 base and J by 1 base, with 7 bases left in between. CDR3 loop: CASSLRGPQETQYF. The CDR3 bases are TGTGCCAGCAGCTTAAGGGGGCCCCAAGAGACCCAGTACTTC. The entire variable domain, with the rest obtained from reference TRBV7-3 and TRBJ2-5, is as follows: GAGVSQTPSNKVTEKGKYVELRCDPISGHTALYWYRQSLGQGPEFLIYFQGTGAADDSGLPNDRFFAVRPEGSVSTLKIQRTERGDSAVYLCASSLRGPQETQYFGPGTRLLVL.

This clonotype occurred once. The chain is built from TRBV19 and TRBJ2-3; D may match TRBD1 or TRBD2 (5 bases each). The CDR3 spans 13 residues. V lost 6 bases and J lost 0, with 7 bases in between. Germline V gives CDR1 LNHDA, CDR2 SQIVND (reference sequence). The CDR3 is CASSGTSTDTQYF. Here the CDR3 DNA reads TGTGCCAGTAGCGGGACGAGCACAGATACGCAGTATTTT.

This clonotype has at least ten counts. The J gene is TRBJ2-1, the V gene TRBV5-1; 12 bases agree with TRBD2. With 0 bases clipped from V and 8 bases from J, the junction kept 9 bases outside the gene matches. The germline V gene has CDR1 SGHRS and CDR2 YFSETQ. This CDR3 comprises 17 residues. The CDR3 DNA follows: TGCGCCAGCAGCTTGGGCCTCCCTAGCGGGGGGGCCGATGAGCAGTTCTTC. Its translation: CASSLGLPSGGADEQFF.

At least ten counts were recorded for this clonotype. V is TRBV28 and J is TRBJ2-5; TRBD2 is a possible D gene (6 bases). CDR1 is MDHEN and CDR2 is SYDVKM in the germline V gene. V shed 3 bases and J shed 5 bases, with 19 bases lying between them. The CDR3 consists of 16 residues. The DNA for the CDR3 is TGTGCCAGCAGTTTCGCGTACAGATCACGGGAGGAGACCCAGTACTTC. As protein: CASSFAYRSREETQYF.

The chain recombines TRBV7-2 with TRBJ2-3; 12 nucleotides agree with TRBD2. V trimming: 5 bases; J trimming: 0 bases; junction bases outside the gene matches: 18. The CDR3 is 21 amino acids. Germline values: CDR1 SGHTA, CDR2 FQGNSA. The DNA for the CDR3 is TGTGCCAGCAGCCCTGGGAGGCTAGCGGGGGGGCTGGGGGGGAGCACAGATACGCAGTATTTT. Translated: CASSPGRLAGGLGGSTDTQYF.

V and J are TRBV24-1 and TRBJ1-5; a weak D match, TRBD1 (5 bases). This CDR3 has 14 residues. Trimming took off 6 bases at V and 1 base at J, with 9 bases between the two ends. Germline V gene data show CDR1 as KGHDR and CDR2 as SFDVKD. In DNA form, the CDR3 reads TGTGCCACCAGTAGGGAGGGGAGCAATCAGCCCCAGCATTTT. The encoded protein is CATSREGSNQPQHF.

This clonotype was seen at least ten times. The CDR3 protein is CASSPLSAGGLDTQYF. CDR3 coding DNA: TGTGCCAGCAGCCCTCTATCAGCGGGGGGGCTGGATACGCAGTATTTT. The V call is TRBV7-3, the J call TRBJ2-3; TRBD2 agrees at 10 bases. The CDR3 is made up of 16 amino acids. The V segment lost 5 bases and the J segment 6 bases; nucleotides outside the gene matches: 11. Germline CDR1 reads SGHTA; CDR2 reads FQGTGA.

Points on this clonotype: This may stem from a read error, because a much larger clone lies one nucleotide away. The chain employs TRBV20-1 and TRBJ2-7; 7 bases align to TRBD1. Per the germline V gene, CDR1 is DFQATT and CDR2 is SNEGSKA (reference sequence). The J segment lost 6 bases and the V segment lost 6 bases, leaving 14 bases of the junction unmatched. The CDR3 loop spans 14 amino acids. The CDR3 loop reads CSARSGQYASEQYF. The CDR3 DNA reads TGCAGTGCCAGATCGGGACAGTACGCCTCCGAGCAGTACTTC.

The chain links TRBV7-3 to TRBJ1-6; D is uncertain. Germline V gene sequence: CDR1 SGHTA, CDR2 FQGTGA. The CDR3 is made up of 13 amino acids. The V gene lost 1 base and the J gene lost 10 bases, with 8 bases spanning the gap. The CDR3: CASSLMGSSPLHF. CDR3 in DNA: TGTGCCAGCAGCTTAATGGGTTCCTCACCCCTCCACTTT.

As for this clonotype: This clone may be a read error of a much larger clone one base away. Given the absence of the conserved phenylalanine or tryptophan at the CDR3 end, a read error is likely. CDR3 in amino acids: CASSIVGVIVVNEQFS. The DNA of the CDR3 is TGTGCCAGTAGTATAGTAGGGGTAATAGTCGTCAATGAGCAGTTCTCC. The V gene is TRBV19, the J gene TRBJ2-1; weak D call: TRBD1 (5 bases). The V gene lost 1 base and the J gene lost 6 bases, with 16 bases spanning the gap. Germline V gene data show CDR1 as LNHDA and CDR2 as SQIVND (reference sequence). The CDR3 length is 16 residues.

The rearrangement joins TRBV20-1 to TRBJ1-3, with 9 positions matching TRBD1. The CDR3 covers 17 residues. V gave up 6 bases and J gave up 0 bases; unmatched junction bases: 12. Germline-derived CDR1 and CDR2 are DFQATT and SNEGSKA (reference sequence). CDR3 nucleotide sequence: TGCAGTGCACTCCCAGGACAGGGGACCGACTCTGGAAACACCATATATTTT. Translated: CSALPGQGTDSGNTIYF.

This clonotype was picked up many times. The V call is TRBV20-1, the J call TRBJ1-5; D possibly corresponds to TRBD1 (6 bases). The CDR3 consists of 17 residues. From germline, CDR1 is DFQATT and CDR2 SNEGSKA (reference sequence). Deletions cut 2 bases from V and 1 base from J, with 18 bases between. CDR3 amino acids: CSARIQGRGGSNQPQHF. The CDR3 DNA reads as TGCAGTGCTAGAATACAGGGTCGGGGTGGAAGCAATCAGCCCCAGCATTTT.

Worth noting for this clonotype: A much larger clone differs by one base, so this may be a read error. This chain joins TRBV7-9 and TRBJ2-1, with 8 bases fitting TRBD1. Germline V gene lookup returns CDR1 SEHNR and CDR2 FQNEAQ (reference sequence). The CDR3 is made up of 15 amino acids. CDR3 sequence reads: CASSSRGQANNEQLF. In DNA form, the CDR3 reads TGTGCCAGCAGCTCCAGGGGACAGGCTAACAATGAGCAGCTCTTC.

CDR3 DNA sequence: TGTGCCAGCAGCTTAGGGAGGGCCAGGGAGACCCAGTACTTC. Encoded protein: CASSLGRARETQYF. The chain joins TRBV7-3 to TRBJ2-5, with 7 bases fitting TRBD2. CDR1 is SGHTA and CDR2 is FQGTGA in the germline V gene. J gave up 5 bases and V 2 bases, and 5 bases lay outside the gene matches. The CDR3 is 14 amino acids.

The gene calls are TRBV4-1 and TRBJ2-3; 16 bases are shared with TRBD2. V dropped 0 bases and J dropped 4; count of bases not matched to a gene: 4. CDR3 length: 18 amino acids. From germline, CDR1 is MGHRA and CDR2 YSYEKL. CDR3 DNA sequence: TGCGCCAGCAGCCAAGAGGGACTAGCGGGGGGGGGCGCAGATACGCAGTATTTT. Protein product: CASSQEGLAGGGADTQYF.

The sample holds many counts of this clonotype. The chain carries TRBV7-9 and TRBJ2-1; tentatively, D is TRBD1 or TRBD2 (5 bases each). CDR3 size: 11 residues. With 7 bases removed from V and 7 bases from J, the gap between germline ends came to 8 bases. Germline CDR1 SEHNR, CDR2 FQNEAQ (reference sequence). Here the CDR3 DNA reads TGTGCCAGCACCAGGGAGAATGAGCAGTTCTTC. Its translation: CASTRENEQFF. Looking up the rest from reference TRBV7-9 and TRBJ2-1 gives the full variable domain: DTGVSQNPRHKITKRGQNVTFRCDPISEHNRLYWYRQTLGQGPEFLTYFQNEAQLEKSRLLSDRFSAERPKGSFSTLEIQRTEQGDSAMYLCASTRENEQFFGPGTRLTVL.

This clonotype was counted ten times or more. This chain connects TRBV7-3 to TRBJ2-1, with a possible D match to TRBD1 (5 bases). Trimming pared 4 bases from V and 6 bases from J, leaving 7 bases between. The CDR3 extends over 12 amino acids. Germline CDR1 reads SGHTA; CDR2 reads FQGTGA. This chain's CDR3 is CASSYDSNEQFF. CDR3 bases: TGTGCCAGCAGCTACGACAGCAATGAGCAGTTCTTC. Supplemented by reference TRBV7-3 and TRBJ2-1, the full variable domain reads GAGVSQTPSNKVTEKGKYVELRCDPISGHTALYWYRQSLGQGPEFLIYFQGTGAADDSGLPNDRFFAVRPEGSVSTLKIQRTERGDSAVYLCASSYDSNEQFFGPGTRLTVL.

This clonotype was seen many times. The chain employs TRBV11-2 and TRBJ2-7; the D gene is possibly TRBD1 (6 bases). V was trimmed by 5 bases and J by 4 bases, leaving 18 bases between them. In germline, CDR1 is SGHAT, CDR2 FQNNGV. This CDR3 is 15 amino acids long. In DNA form, the CDR3 reads TGTGCCAGCAGCCACACTGGACAGAGGGGGTACGAGCAGTACTTC. Protein product: CASSHTGQRGYEQYF.

The sample holds many counts of this clonotype. The chain couples TRBV29-1 to TRBJ1-1; maybe TRBD1 (5 bases). The CDR3 covers 15 residues. Germline loops: CDR1 SQVTM, CDR2 ANQGSEA. V was trimmed by 4 bases and J by 4 bases, leaving 19 bases between them. The CDR3 is CSVAMDMGVRTEAFF. DNA for the CDR3: TGCAGCGTTGCAATGGACATGGGTGTACGCACTGAAGCTTTCTTT.

Worth noting for this clonotype: Since a much larger clone is just one base distant, this may be a read error. This rearrangement joins TRBV20-1 to TRBJ2-1; D remains unclear. Germline V gene sequence: CDR1 DFQATT, CDR2 SNEGSKA (reference sequence). The CDR3 is 11 residues long. CDR3 in amino acids: CSARAGNEQSF. CDR3 coding DNA: TGCAGTGCTAGAGCGGGCAATGAGCAGTCCTTC.

This clonotype has ten or more counts. The chain recombines TRBV28 with TRBJ2-3, with D unclear. The CDR3 covers 14 residues. With 3 bases removed from V and 2 bases from J, the gap between germline ends came to 9 bases. CDR1 is MDHEN, CDR2 SYDVKM, per germline. In DNA form, the CDR3 reads TGTGCCAGCAGTTTGGCGGTCCTCACAGATACGCAGTATTTT. Residues: CASSLAVLTDTQYF.

This clonotype has a count of ten or more. The genes are TRBV5-5 and TRBJ2-7; 7 bases fit TRBD1. Trimming cost V 2 bases and J 2 bases; bases outside gene matches: 1. Germline CDR1 SGHKS, CDR2 YYEKEE (reference sequence). This CDR3 contains 13 residues. The CDR3 is CASSLTGAYEQYF. The CDR3, as DNA: TGTGCCAGCAGCTTAACAGGGGCCTACGAGCAGTACTTC. Full variable domain (rest looked up from reference TRBV5-5 and TRBJ2-7): DAGVTQSPTHLIKTRGQQVTLRCSPISGHKSVSWYQQVLGQGPQFIFQYYEKEERGRGNFPDRFSARQFPNYSSELNVNALLLGDSALYLCASSLTGAYEQYFGPGTRLTVT.

At least ten counts were recorded for this clonotype. The rearrangement links TRBV4-3 to TRBJ1-6; the match to TRBD1 covers 9 bases. The CDR3 is made up of 15 amino acids. With 3 bases clipped from V and 9 bases from J, the junction kept 6 bases outside the gene matches. Germline CDR1 is LGHNA and CDR2 is YSLEER. The CDR3 nucleotides read TGCGCCAGCAGCCAGGGACAGGGACGGGGTTCACCCCTCCACTTT. It yields the protein CASSQGQGRGSPLHF.

This clonotype has ten or more counts. V usage is TRBV6-1 and J usage is TRBJ1-4, with 8 bases that match TRBD1. From germline, CDR1 is MNHNS and CDR2 SASEGT. V was pared by 5 bases and J by 7 bases, with 9 bases of the junction left unmatched. This CDR3 spans 15 amino acids. CDR3 protein: CASSPTGGGAEKLFF. CDR3 nucleotide sequence: TGTGCCAGCAGTCCTACAGGGGGGGGCGCTGAAAAACTGTTTTTT.